This T cell receptor beta chain was observed in a study of multiple sclerosis patients with progressive multifocal leukoencephalopathy. The study, taken as a whole, reports: PML-onset expanded TRB clones were detectable before and during natalizumab therapy.

Specified time point: time of PML onset. After about 15 to 56 months on natalizumab, the natalizumab-treated patients developed PML. Worth noting for this clone: Its antigen is not known.

Unmatched junction bases numbered 10, after V lost 8 bases and J lost 6 bases. This CDR3 comprises 14 residues. Looked up from germline, CDR1 is SNHLY and CDR2 is FYNNEI. The survey-level immunoSEQ assay was used. Spiked into each PCR were synthetic inline TR CDR3 controls of all V-J pairings. The data were produced by immunoSEQ multiplex PCR, yet TCRdb's version contains in-frame clones alone and is incomplete. This sample carries approximately 27,000 clones, 85% to 90% of them seen once, and the ten largest clones take around an eighth. This material consisted of PBMCs, taken from a patient treated with natalizumab. The clonotype comes from a woman in her twenties or thirties with progressive multifocal leukoencephalopathy. The rearrangement joins TRBV2 to TRBJ1-2; TRBD1 matches at 9 bases. CDR3 amino acids: CASLFSGTGNGYTF. The CDR3 bases are TGTGCCAGCCTATTCTCAGGGACAGGGAATGGCTACACCTTC.